Listed here are 15 T cell receptor beta chains from one sample, sequenced in a study of CD8 T cells in Susac syndrome. The RNA input was 0.5 to 1 ug, and it was reverse transcribed with random hexamers. TCRdb fed the immunoSEQ multiplex PCR reads into MiXCR, producing one record per CDR3 protein. The sample has approximately 100,000 distinct CDR3 sequences, 85% to 95% seen once; the top ten hold about 0.14%. Specimen: CD4+ T cells from PBMCs. Every receptor here comes from a human donor in good health.

The V gene is TRBV18, the J gene TRBJ1-4, with 7 bases identical to TRBD1. The trim removed 6 bases at V and 0 bases at J, leaving 7 bases unmatched. The CDR3 consists of 16 residues. CDR1 and CDR2 (germline): KGHSH, LQKENI. CDR3 in DNA: TGTGCCAGCTCGCCGACAGGGCCCGCAACTAATGAAAAACTGTTTTTT. Translating gives CASSPTGPATNEKLFF.

This chain links TRBV29-1 with TRBJ2-1; perhaps D is TRBD1 or TRBD2 (5 bases each). CDR1 SQVTM and CDR2 ANQGSEA come from the germline V gene. CDR3 size: 11 residues. CDR3 protein: CSGGLGGEQFF. In DNA, the CDR3 is TGCAGTGGGGGATTGGGCGGGGAGCAGTTCTTC.

The chain uses TRBV2 and TRBJ2-1; 9 bases are a match to TRBD2. V was pared by 7 bases and J by 0 bases, with 10 bases of the junction left unmatched. Germline CDR1 and CDR2: SNHLY and FYNNEI. This CDR3 spans 17 amino acids. This CDR3 reads CASKYQREASSYNEQFF. The CDR3 coding sequence is TGTGCCAGCAAATATCAGCGGGAGGCCTCCTCCTACAATGAGCAGTTCTTC.

This rearrangement joins TRBV7-3 to TRBJ1-1; D gene uncertain. The germline V gene encodes CDR1 SGHTA and CDR2 FQGTGA. V lost 5 bases to trimming and J lost 6 bases, with 16 bases between them. The length of the CDR3 is 14 residues. CDR3 bases: TGTGCCAGCAGCGCCTCGGCGGGTTCCCCTGAAGCTTTCTTT. Its protein product is CASSASAGSPEAFF.

As DNA, the CDR3 is TGTGCCAGCAGCTTTTCGGGACGACGGAACACTGAAGCTTTCTTT. Encoded protein: CASSFSGRRNTEAFF. The chain employs TRBV5-8 and TRBJ1-1, with D possibly matching TRBD1 (5 bases). The V end lost 2 bases, the J end lost 1 base, and 12 bases lay between the germline ends. Germline CDR1 is SGHTS and CDR2 is YDEGEE. This CDR3 is 15 amino acids long.

This clonotype was detected only a few times. The chain links TRBV18 to TRBJ1-5; D gene unclear. The CDR3 covers 12 residues. Germline V gives CDR1 KGHSH, CDR2 LQKENI. Trimming took off 2 bases at V and 7 bases at J, with 6 bases between the two ends. The CDR3: CASSPSGQPQHF. Written as DNA, the CDR3 is TGTGCCAGCTCACCATCCGGCCAGCCCCAGCATTTT.

This clonotype was seen only once. The CDR3, as DNA: TGTGCCATCAGTGAAGGGGACGTCCTACCTCCCCAAAACATTCAGTACTTC. Protein sequence: CAISEGDVLPPQNIQYF. The chain couples TRBV10-3 to TRBJ2-4; the D gene could be TRBD1 or TRBD2 (5 bases each). CDR1 is ENHRY, CDR2 SYGVKD, per germline. Trimming cost V 3 bases and J 5 bases, with 20 bases left between them. The CDR3 is 17 residues long.

V usage is TRBV6-5 and J usage is TRBJ1-1; D uncertain. The CDR3 totals 13 residues. Trimming cost V 4 bases and J 7 bases, with 13 bases left between them. CDR1 and CDR2 (germline): MNHEY, SVGAGI. CDR3 nucleotide sequence: TGTGCCAGCAGTTCCTCTCCTGGCGGTGAAGCTTTCTTT. This sequence encodes CASSSSPGGEAFF.

The chain couples TRBV28 to TRBJ2-2; 12 nucleotides line up with TRBD2. Germline V gene lookup returns CDR1 MDHEN and CDR2 SYDVKM. The V segment lost 4 bases and the J segment 4 bases; nucleotides outside the gene matches: 13. The CDR3 loop spans 19 amino acids. The CDR3, as DNA: TGTGCCAGCAGTTACCGGACTAGCGGGATCTACCGACCCACCGGGGAGCTGTTTTTT. Translated: CASSYRTSGIYRPTGELFF. Based on the CDR3 plus reference TRBV28 and TRBJ2-2, the full variable domain is DVKVTQSSRYLVKRTGEKVFLECVQDMDHENMFWYRQDPGLGLRLIYFSYDVKMKEKGDIPEGYSVSREKKERFSLILESASTNQTSMYLCASSYRTSGIYRPTGELFFGEGSRLTVL.

The genes are TRBV3-1 and TRBJ2-1; the D is unclear. Per the germline V gene, CDR1 is LGHDT and CDR2 is YNNKEL (reference sequence). V lost 4 bases and J lost 6, with 19 bases in between. CDR3 length: 16 amino acids. The CDR3 region has the DNA TGTGCCAGCAGCCTTCTTAGGGCGCGTCCCCTCAATGAGCAGTTCTTC. Translated: CASSLLRARPLNEQFF.

V is TRBV18 and J is TRBJ1-1; the D gene is possibly TRBD1 (5 bases). This CDR3 is built from 14 residues. CDR1 and CDR2 from the germline V gene are KGHSH and LQKENI. Trimming shortened V by 1 base and J by 4 bases, and 10 bases separated the two germline ends. This CDR3 is CASSPRREGTEAFF. CDR3 DNA sequence: TGTGCCAGCTCACCACGCAGGGAGGGCACTGAAGCTTTCTTT.

This chain joins TRBV20-1 and TRBJ2-1, with D perhaps TRBD2 (6 bases). The CDR3 covers 14 residues. CDR1 is DFQATT, CDR2 SNEGSKA, per germline (reference sequence). The V end was cut by 7 bases, the J end by 0 bases, with 13 bases between. CDR3 loop: CSGNSGPSYNEQFF. DNA of the CDR3: TGCAGTGGAAACAGCGGGCCCTCCTACAATGAGCAGTTCTTC.

This chain connects TRBV4-1 to TRBJ2-7; 8 nucleotides match TRBD1. Germline V gene sequence: CDR1 MGHRA, CDR2 YSYEKL. The CDR3 is 16 amino acids. After removal of 4 bases from V and 0 bases from J, the junction contained 8 bases not matched to a gene. The CDR3 region is CASSPYLDRVSYEQYF. The DNA of the CDR3 is TGCGCCAGCAGCCCCTATCTGGACAGGGTCTCCTACGAGCAGTACTTC.

V is TRBV19 and J is TRBJ1-2, with 8 positions matching TRBD1. The V gene end was trimmed by 6 bases and the J gene end by 2 bases; junction bases not matched to a gene: 8. Germline V gives CDR1 LNHDA, CDR2 SQIVND (reference sequence). This CDR3 has 15 residues. The CDR3 DNA sequence: TGTGCCAGTAGCCCTGACAGGGGCGGAAACTATGGCTACACCTTC. As protein: CASSPDRGGNYGYTF.

The chain carries TRBV13 and TRBJ2-3, with D possibly TRBD2 on 5 matching bases. The CDR3 length is 13 residues. Trimming took 3 bases from V and 1 from J, leaving 5 bases between them. Germline V gives CDR1 PRHDT, CDR2 FYEKMQ (reference sequence). As DNA, the CDR3 is TGTGCCAGCAGCTTCGGGGGCACAGATACGCAGTATTTT. It is translated as CASSFGGTDTQYF.